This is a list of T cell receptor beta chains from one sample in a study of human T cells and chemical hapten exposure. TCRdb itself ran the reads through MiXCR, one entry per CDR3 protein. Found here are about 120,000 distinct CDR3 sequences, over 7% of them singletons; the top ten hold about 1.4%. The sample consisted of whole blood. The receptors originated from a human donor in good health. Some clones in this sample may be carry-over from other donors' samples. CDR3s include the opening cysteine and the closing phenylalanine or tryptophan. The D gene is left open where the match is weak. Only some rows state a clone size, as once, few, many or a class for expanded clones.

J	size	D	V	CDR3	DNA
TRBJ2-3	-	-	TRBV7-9	CASRPSDTQYF	TGTGCCAGCAGGCCGTCGGATACGCAGTATTTT
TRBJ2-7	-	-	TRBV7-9	CASSLEPTEQYF	TGTGCCAGCAGCTTAGAGCCGACCGAGCAGTACTTC
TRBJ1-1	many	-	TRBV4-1	CASSQQQTNTEAFF	TGCGCCAGCAGCCAACAACAGACTAACACTGAAGCTTTCTTT
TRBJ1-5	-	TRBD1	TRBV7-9	CASSSQGEDQPQHF	TGTGCCAGCAGCTCACAGGGGGAGGATCAGCCCCAGCATTTT
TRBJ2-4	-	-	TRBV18	CASSPLESLAKNIQYF	TGTGCCAGCTCACCCCTGGAAAGTTTAGCCAAAAACATTCAGTACTTC
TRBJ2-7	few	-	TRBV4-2	CASSQTGQYEQYF	TGTGCCAGCAGCCAAACCGGACAGTACGAGCAGTACTTC
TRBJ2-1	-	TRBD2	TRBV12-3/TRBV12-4	CASSLVRLAGQNEQFF	TGTGCCAGCAGTTTAGTTCGGCTAGCGGGACAGAATGAGCAGTTCTTC
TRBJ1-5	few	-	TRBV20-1	CSAQRAGSYGGQPQHF	TGCAGTGCTCAAAGGGCGGGGTCCTACGGGGGACAGCCCCAGCATTTT
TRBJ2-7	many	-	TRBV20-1	CSARKAGSYEQYF	TGCAGTGCTAGAAAAGCAGGATCCTACGAGCAGTACTTC
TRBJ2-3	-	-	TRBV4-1	CASSHGTDAAGGHSTDTQYF	TGCGCCAGCAGCCATGGGACGGACGCGGCAGGTGGACATAGCACAGATACGCAGTATTTT
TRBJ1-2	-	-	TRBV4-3	CASSHAPTTHYRHGYTF	TGCGCCAGCAGCCACGCCCCGACGACCCATTATCGGCATGGCTACACCTTC
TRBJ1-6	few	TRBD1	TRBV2	CASSEAWDRVRTPYNSPLHF	TGTGCCAGCAGTGAAGCCTGGGACAGGGTGCGGACTCCCTATAATTCACCCCTCCACTTT
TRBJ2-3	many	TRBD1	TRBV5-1	CASSRGQGAFDTDTQYF	TGCGCCAGCAGCCGAGGACAGGGGGCCTTCGACACAGATACGCAGTATTTT
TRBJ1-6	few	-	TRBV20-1	CSARVDTNNSPLHF	TGCAGTGCTAGAGTAGACACCAATAATTCACCCCTCCACTTT
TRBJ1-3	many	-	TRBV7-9	CASSPRATGNTIYF	TGTGCCAGCAGCCCCCGGGCAACTGGAAACACCATATATTTT
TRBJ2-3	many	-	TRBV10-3	CAISEVGGLSTDTQYF	TGTGCCATCAGTGAGGTGGGAGGCCTTAGCACAGATACGCAGTATTTT
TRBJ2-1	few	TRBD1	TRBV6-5	CASSSSGGSYNEQFF	TGTGCCAGCAGTTCATCAGGGGGCTCCTACAATGAGCAGTTCTTC
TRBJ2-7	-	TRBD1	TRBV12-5	CASGYGQGSYEQYF	TGTGCTAGTGGATACGGACAGGGTAGCTACGAGCAGTACTTC
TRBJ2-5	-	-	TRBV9	CASSLMLGETQYF	TGTGCCAGCAGCCTGATGCTGGGCGAGACCCAGTACTTC
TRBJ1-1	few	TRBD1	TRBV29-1	CSVSFKGTGGTEAFF	TGCAGCGTTTCTTTTAAAGGGACAGGGGGCACTGAAGCTTTCTTT
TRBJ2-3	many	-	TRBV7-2	CASSSDYLSTDTQYF	TGTGCCAGCAGCTCAGACTACCTAAGCACAGATACGCAGTATTTT
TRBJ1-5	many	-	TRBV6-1	CASLYTSSNQPQHF	TGTGCCAGCCTCTACACTTCTAGCAATCAGCCCCAGCATTTT